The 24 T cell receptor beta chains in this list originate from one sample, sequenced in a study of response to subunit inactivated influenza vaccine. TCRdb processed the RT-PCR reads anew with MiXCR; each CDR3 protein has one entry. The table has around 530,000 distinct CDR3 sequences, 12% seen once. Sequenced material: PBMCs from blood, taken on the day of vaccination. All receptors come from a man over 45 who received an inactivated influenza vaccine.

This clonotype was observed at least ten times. For the CDR3, the DNA is TGTGCCAGCAGTTCCGCCGTAGGGTACACCTTC. It encodes CASSSAVGYTF. The chain combines TRBV12-3 or TRBV12-4 with TRBJ1-2, with no clear D. Between the trimmed V and J ends, which lost 4 bases and 11 bases, there was a span of 11 bases. This CDR3 has 11 residues.

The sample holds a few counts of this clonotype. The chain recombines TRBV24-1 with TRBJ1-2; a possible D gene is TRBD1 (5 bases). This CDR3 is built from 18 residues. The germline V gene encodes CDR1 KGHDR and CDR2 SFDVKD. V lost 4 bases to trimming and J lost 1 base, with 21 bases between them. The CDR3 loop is CATSDPRLTADLNYGYTF. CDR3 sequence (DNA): TGTGCCACCAGTGACCCTCGACTGACAGCGGACCTTAACTATGGCTACACCTTC.

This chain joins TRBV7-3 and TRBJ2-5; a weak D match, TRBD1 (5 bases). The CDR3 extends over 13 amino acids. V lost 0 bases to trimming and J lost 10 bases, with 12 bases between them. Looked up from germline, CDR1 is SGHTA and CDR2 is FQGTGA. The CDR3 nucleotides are TGTGCCAGCAGCTTAACAGGGGATGGGAACCAGTACTTC. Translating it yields CASSLTGDGNQYF.

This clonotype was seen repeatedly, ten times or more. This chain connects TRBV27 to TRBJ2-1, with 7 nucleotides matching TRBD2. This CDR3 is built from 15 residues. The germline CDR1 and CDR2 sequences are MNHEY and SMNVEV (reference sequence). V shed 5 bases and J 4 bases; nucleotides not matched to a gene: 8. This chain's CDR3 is CASSPGVAGYNEQFF. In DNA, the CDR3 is TGTGCCAGCAGTCCCGGGGTAGCGGGTTACAATGAGCAGTTCTTC.

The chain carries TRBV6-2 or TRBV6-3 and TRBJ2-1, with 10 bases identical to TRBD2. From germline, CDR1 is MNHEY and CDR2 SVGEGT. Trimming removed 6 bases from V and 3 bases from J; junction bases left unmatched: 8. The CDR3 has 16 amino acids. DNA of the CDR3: TGTGCCAGCAGCCCCGCTAGCGGGGGAATCTACAATGAGCAGTTCTTC. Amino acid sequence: CASSPASGGIYNEQFF.

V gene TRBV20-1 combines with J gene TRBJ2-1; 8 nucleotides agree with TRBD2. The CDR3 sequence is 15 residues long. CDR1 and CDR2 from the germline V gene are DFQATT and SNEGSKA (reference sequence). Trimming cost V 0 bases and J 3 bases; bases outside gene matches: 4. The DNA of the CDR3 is TGCAGTGCTAGAGATATGCGGGGGGTCTACAATGAGCAGTTCTTC. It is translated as CSARDMRGVYNEQFF.

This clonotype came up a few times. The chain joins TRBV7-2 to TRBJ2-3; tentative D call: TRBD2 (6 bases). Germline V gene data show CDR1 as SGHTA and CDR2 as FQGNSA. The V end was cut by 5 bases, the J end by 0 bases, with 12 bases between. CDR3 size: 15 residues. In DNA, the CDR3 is TGTGCCAGCAGCGAAGGGACTGCTAGCACAGATACGCAGTATTTT. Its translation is CASSEGTASTDTQYF. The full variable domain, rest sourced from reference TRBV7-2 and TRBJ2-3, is GAGVSQSPSNKVTEKGKDVELRCDPISGHTALYWYRQSLGQGLEFLIYFQGNSAPDKSGLPSDRFSAERTGGSVSTLTIQRTQQEDSAVYLCASSEGTASTDTQYFGPGTRLTVL.

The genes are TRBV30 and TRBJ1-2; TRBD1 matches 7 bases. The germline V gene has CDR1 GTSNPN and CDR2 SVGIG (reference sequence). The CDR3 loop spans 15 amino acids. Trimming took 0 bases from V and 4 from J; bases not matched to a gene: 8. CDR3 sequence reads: CAWSVLRGRVYGYTF. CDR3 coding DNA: TGTGCCTGGAGTGTACTAAGGGGGCGAGTCTATGGCTACACCTTC.

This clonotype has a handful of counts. The CDR3 coding sequence is TGCGCCAGCAAGAGAGGCCCCACAGATACGCAGTATTTT. Its translation: CASKRGPTDTQYF. The chain combines TRBV5-1 with TRBJ2-3; D call uncertain. The CDR3 length is 13 residues. Trimming left V 6 bases short and J 2 bases short, with 10 bases between. CDR1 is SGHRS and CDR2 is YFSETQ in the germline V gene.

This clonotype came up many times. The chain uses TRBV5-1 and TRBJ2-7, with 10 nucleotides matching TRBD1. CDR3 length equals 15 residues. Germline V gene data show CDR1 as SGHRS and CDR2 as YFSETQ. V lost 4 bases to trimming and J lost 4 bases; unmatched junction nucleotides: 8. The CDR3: CASSVDRGASYEQYF. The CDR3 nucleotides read TGCGCCAGCAGCGTGGACAGGGGGGCATCTTACGAGCAGTACTTC.

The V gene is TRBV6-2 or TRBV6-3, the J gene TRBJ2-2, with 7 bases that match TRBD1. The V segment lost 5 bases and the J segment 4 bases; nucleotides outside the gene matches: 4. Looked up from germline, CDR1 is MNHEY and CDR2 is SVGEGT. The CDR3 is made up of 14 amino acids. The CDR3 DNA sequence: TGTGCCAGCAGTATACGGGACAGCACCGGGGAGCTGTTTTTT. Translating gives CASSIRDSTGELFF.

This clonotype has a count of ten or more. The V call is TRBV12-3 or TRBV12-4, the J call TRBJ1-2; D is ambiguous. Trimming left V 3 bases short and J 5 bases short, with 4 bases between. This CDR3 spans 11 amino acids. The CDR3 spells CASSLRYGYTF. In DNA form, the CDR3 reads TGTGCCAGCAGTTTGCGGTATGGCTACACCTTC.

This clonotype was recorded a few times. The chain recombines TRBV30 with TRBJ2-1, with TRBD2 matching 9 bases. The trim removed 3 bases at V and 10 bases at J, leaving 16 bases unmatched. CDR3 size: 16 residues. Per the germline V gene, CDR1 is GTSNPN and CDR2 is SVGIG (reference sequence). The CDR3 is CAWSTEWLAGNGEQFF. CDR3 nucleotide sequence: TGTGCCTGGAGCACGGAGTGGCTAGCGGGGAATGGGGAGCAGTTCTTC.

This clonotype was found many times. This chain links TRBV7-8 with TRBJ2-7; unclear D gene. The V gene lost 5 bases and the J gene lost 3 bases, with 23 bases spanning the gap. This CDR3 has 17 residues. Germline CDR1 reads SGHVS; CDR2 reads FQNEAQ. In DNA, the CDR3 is TGTGCCAGCAGCCCTAGTTCTTTGTATGGTCGTATCTACGAGCAGTACTTC. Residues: CASSPSSLYGRIYEQYF.

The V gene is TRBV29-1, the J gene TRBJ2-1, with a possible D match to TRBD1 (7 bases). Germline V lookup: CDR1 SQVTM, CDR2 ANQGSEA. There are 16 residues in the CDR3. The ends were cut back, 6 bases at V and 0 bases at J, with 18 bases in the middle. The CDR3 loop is CSVADRAGSSYNEQFF. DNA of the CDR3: TGCAGCGTCGCCGACAGGGCCGGGAGCTCCTACAATGAGCAGTTCTTC.

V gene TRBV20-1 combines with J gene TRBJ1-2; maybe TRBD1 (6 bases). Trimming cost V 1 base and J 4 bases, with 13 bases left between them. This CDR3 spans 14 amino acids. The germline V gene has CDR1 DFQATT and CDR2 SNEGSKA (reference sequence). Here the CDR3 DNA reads TGCAGTGCTAGAGTGGAGGAGGGGGGCTATGGCTACACCTTC. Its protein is CSARVEEGGYGYTF.

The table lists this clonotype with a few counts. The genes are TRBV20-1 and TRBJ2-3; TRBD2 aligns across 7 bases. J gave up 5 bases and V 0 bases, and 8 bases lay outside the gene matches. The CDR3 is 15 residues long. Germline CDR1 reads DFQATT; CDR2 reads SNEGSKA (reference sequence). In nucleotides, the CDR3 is TGCAGTGCTAGAGATCTGCCTAGCGGATTAGATACGCAGTATTTT. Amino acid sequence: CSARDLPSGLDTQYF.

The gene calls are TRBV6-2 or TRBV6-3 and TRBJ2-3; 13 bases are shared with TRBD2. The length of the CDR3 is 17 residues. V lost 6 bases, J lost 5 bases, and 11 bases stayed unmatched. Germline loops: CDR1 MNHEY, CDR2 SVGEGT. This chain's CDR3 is CASSYGTSGAQRDTQYF. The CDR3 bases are TGTGCCAGCAGCTATGGGACTAGCGGGGCTCAAAGAGATACGCAGTATTTT.

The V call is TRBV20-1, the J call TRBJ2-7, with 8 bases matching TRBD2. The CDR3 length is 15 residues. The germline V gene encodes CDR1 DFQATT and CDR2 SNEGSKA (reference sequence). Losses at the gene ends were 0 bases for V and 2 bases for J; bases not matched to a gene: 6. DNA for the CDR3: TGCAGTGCTAGAGAGGCCGGGCGGGGGGCCTACGAGCAGTACTTC. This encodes CSAREAGRGAYEQYF.

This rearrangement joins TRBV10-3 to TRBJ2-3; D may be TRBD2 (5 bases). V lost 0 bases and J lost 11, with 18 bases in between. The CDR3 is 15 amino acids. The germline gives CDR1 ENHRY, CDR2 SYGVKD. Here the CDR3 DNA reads TGTGCCATCAGTGAGTCGATTTACCGGGGATCAATGCAGTATTTT. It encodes CAISESIYRGSMQYF.

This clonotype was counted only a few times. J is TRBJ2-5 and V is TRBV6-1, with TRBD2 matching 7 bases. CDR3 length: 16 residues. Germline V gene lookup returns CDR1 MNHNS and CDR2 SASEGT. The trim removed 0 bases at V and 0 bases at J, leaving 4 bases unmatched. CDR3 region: CASSEARGVYQETQYF. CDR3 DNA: TGTGCCAGCAGTGAAGCTCGGGGGGTGTACCAAGAGACCCAGTACTTC.

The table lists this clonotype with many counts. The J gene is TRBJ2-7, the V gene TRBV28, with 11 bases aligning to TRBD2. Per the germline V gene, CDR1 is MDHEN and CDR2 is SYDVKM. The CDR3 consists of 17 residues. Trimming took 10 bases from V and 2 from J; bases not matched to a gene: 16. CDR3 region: CATNPGLAEPRTYEQYF. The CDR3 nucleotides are TGTGCCACCAACCCGGGACTAGCGGAGCCAAGAACCTACGAGCAGTACTTC.

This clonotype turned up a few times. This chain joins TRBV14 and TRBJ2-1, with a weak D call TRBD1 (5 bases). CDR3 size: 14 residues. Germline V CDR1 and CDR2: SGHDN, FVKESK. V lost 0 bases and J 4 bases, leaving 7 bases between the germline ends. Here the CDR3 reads CASSQENRYNEQFF. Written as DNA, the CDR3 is TGTGCCAGCAGCCAAGAAAACAGGTACAATGAGCAGTTCTTC.

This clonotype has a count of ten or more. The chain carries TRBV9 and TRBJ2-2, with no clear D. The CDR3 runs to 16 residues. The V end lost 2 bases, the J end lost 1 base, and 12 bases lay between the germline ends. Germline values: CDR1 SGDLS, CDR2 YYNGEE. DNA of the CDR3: TGTGCCAGCAGCGTCCACGGGTCGGGGAACACCGGGGAGCTGTTTTTT. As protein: CASSVHGSGNTGELFF.